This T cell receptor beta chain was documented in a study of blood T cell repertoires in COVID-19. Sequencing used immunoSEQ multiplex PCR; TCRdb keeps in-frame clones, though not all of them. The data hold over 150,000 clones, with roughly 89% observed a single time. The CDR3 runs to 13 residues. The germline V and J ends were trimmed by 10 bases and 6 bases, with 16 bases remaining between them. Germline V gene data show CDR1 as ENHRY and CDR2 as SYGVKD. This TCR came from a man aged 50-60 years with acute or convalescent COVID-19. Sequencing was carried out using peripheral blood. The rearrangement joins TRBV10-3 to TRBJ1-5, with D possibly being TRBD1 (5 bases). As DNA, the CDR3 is TGTGCCAGCACGAAAGGGGTGGGTCAGCCCCAGCATTTT. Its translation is CASTKGVGQPQHF.